A single sample is the source of the 17 T cell receptor beta chains below, sequenced in a study of T cell repertoires in ileal Crohn's disease. Noted time point: neoterminal ileum biopsy at postoperative endoscopy, about 6 months after surgery. Measured with immunoSEQ multiplex PCR; TCRdb has only the in-frame clones, and not every one. The sample lists about 15,000 clones, 65% to 80% occurring once. Sequencing was done on a sample of ileal tissue. These receptors all stem from an adult with Crohn's disease.

The chain has TRBV7-2 and TRBJ2-5; tentatively, D is TRBD1 (5 bases). CDR1 SGHTA and CDR2 FQGNSA come from the germline V gene. V was pared by 1 base and J by 2 bases, with 11 bases between. This CDR3 has 15 residues. DNA for the CDR3: TGTGCCAGCAGCTTAGTTGGCAGGGAACAAGAGACCCAGTACTTC. This codes for CASSLVGREQETQYF. Drawing the rest from reference TRBV7-2 and TRBJ2-5, the complete variable domain is GAGVSQSPSNKVTEKGKDVELRCDPISGHTALYWYRQSLGQGLEFLIYFQGNSAPDKSGLPSDRFSAERTGGSVSTLTIQRTQQEDSAVYLCASSLVGREQETQYFGPGTRLLVL.

This chain links TRBV5-6 with TRBJ2-7; possible D gene TRBD2, 5 bases. The CDR3 contains 14 residues. Deletions cut 5 bases from V and 1 base from J, with 13 bases between. Per germline, CDR1 SGHDT and CDR2 YYEEEE. The DNA of the CDR3 is TGTGCCAGCAGGCGGACGGGGAGTTCCTACGAGCAGTACTTC. Amino acid sequence: CASRRTGSSYEQYF.

V gene TRBV18 combines with J gene TRBJ2-3; D gene uncertain. This CDR3 contains 12 residues. Trimming cost V 3 bases and J 5 bases, with 6 bases left between them. CDR1 KGHSH and CDR2 LQKENI come from the germline V gene. Here the CDR3 reads CASSPLVDTQYF. DNA for the CDR3: TGTGCCAGCTCACCCCTTGTAGATACGCAGTATTTT.

The V call is TRBV6-5, the J call TRBJ2-7; 7 nucleotides match TRBD1. The CDR3 covers 16 residues. CDR1 and CDR2 (germline): MNHEY, SVGAGI. J gave up 4 bases and V 2 bases, and 11 bases lay outside the gene matches. The DNA of the CDR3 is TGTGCCAGCAGTTACACCTATCGACAGGGCGGGTACGAGCAGTACTTC. This encodes CASSYTYRQGGYEQYF.

This chain joins TRBV6-1 and TRBJ1-1; D possibly corresponds to TRBD1 (5 bases). Per the germline V gene, CDR1 is MNHNS and CDR2 is SASEGT. With 6 bases removed from V and 5 bases from J, the gap between germline ends came to 19 bases. The CDR3 contains 15 residues. CDR3 amino acids: CASSPADRTGTEAFF. The CDR3 coding sequence is TGTGCCAGCAGCCCCGCCGACAGAACCGGGACTGAAGCTTTCTTT.

This chain uses TRBV30 with TRBJ1-3; D is unresolved. The ends were cut back, 5 bases at V and 0 bases at J, with 8 bases in the middle. Germline-derived CDR1 and CDR2 are GTSNPN and SVGIG (reference sequence). This CDR3 spans 13 amino acids. The CDR3 DNA reads TGTGCCTGGGACGGACGCTCTGGAAACACCATATATTTT. As protein: CAWDGRSGNTIYF.

This clone appeared once. The CDR3: CASSSGLLQEQFF. The DNA for the CDR3 is TGCGCCAGCAGCTCGGGACTACTCCAGGAGCAGTTCTTC. The chain joins TRBV5-1 to TRBJ2-1; the match to TRBD2 covers 7 bases. The CDR3 runs to 13 residues. After removal of 3 bases from V and 10 bases from J, the junction contained 7 bases not matched to a gene. Germline values: CDR1 SGHRS, CDR2 YFSETQ. The full variable domain, its missing parts supplied by reference TRBV5-1 and TRBJ2-1, is KAGVTQTPRYLIKTRGQQVTLSCSPISGHRSVSWYQQTPGQGLQFLFEYFSETQRNKGNFPGRFSGRQFSNSRSEMNVSTLELGDSALYLCASSSGLLQEQFFGPGTRLTVL.

J is TRBJ2-1 and V is TRBV4-3, with a tentative D call TRBD2 (5 bases). V lost 0 bases, J lost 6 bases, and 15 bases lay in between. The CDR3 is made up of 16 amino acids. CDR1 is LGHNA and CDR2 is YSLEER in the germline V gene. CDR3 region: CASSQDRGLVANEQFF. The CDR3 DNA reads TGCGCCAGCAGCCAAGATCGCGGGCTAGTCGCCAATGAGCAGTTCTTC.

The chain combines TRBV7-2 with TRBJ2-2; D is perhaps TRBD1 (6 bases). From germline, CDR1 is SGHTA and CDR2 FQGNSA. This CDR3 comprises 14 residues. V was clipped by 5 bases and J by 6 bases, with 13 bases between them. The CDR3: CASSLGQFSGELFF. DNA for the CDR3: TGTGCCAGCAGCCTTGGACAGTTTTCCGGGGAGCTGTTTTTT. Together with reference TRBV7-2 and TRBJ2-2, the CDR3 gives the full variable domain: GAGVSQSPSNKVTEKGKDVELRCDPISGHTALYWYRQSLGQGLEFLIYFQGNSAPDKSGLPSDRFSAERTGGSVSTLTIQRTQQEDSAVYLCASSLGQFSGELFFGEGSRLTVL.

The V call is TRBV11-2, the J call TRBJ2-6, with a weak D call TRBD1 (6 bases). V lost 4 bases and J lost 2, with 9 bases in between. The germline V gene has CDR1 SGHAT and CDR2 FQNNGV. The CDR3 covers 15 residues. CDR3 coding DNA: TGTGCCAGCAGCTCCAACAGGGCTGGGGCCAACGTCCTGACTTTC. Translating gives CASSSNRAGANVLTF.

The gene calls are TRBV7-2 and TRBJ1-5; D gene ambiguous. The V end was cut by 3 bases, the J end by 4 bases, with 7 bases between. The germline V gene encodes CDR1 SGHTA and CDR2 FQGNSA. The CDR3 spans 13 residues. The CDR3 bases are TGTGCCAGCAGCTTTGCCCCAAATCAGCCCCAGCATTTT. This encodes CASSFAPNQPQHF.

V is TRBV5-1 and J is TRBJ2-3; D might be TRBD2 (5 bases). The V gene lost 1 base and the J gene lost 2 bases, with 11 bases spanning the gap. Per the germline V gene, CDR1 is SGHRS and CDR2 is YFSETQ. The CDR3 spans 15 residues. CDR3 sequence (DNA): TGCGCCAGCAGCTTGAGCAGCGGTTACACAGATACGCAGTATTTT. This translates into CASSLSSGYTDTQYF.

V and J are TRBV28 and TRBJ1-2; no firm D call. This CDR3 is built from 13 residues. Trimming removed 3 bases at V and 0 bases at J, with 5 bases between. CDR1 is MDHEN and CDR2 is SYDVKM in the germline V gene. The CDR3 spells CASSLKANYGYTF. DNA of the CDR3: TGTGCCAGCAGTTTGAAGGCTAACTATGGCTACACCTTC.

The chain joins TRBV6-1 to TRBJ2-7, with a weak D call TRBD1 (6 bases). CDR1 MNHNS and CDR2 SASEGT come from the germline V gene. The CDR3 covers 12 residues. Trimming removed 3 bases from V and 4 bases from J, with 7 bases in between. DNA for the CDR3: TGTGCCAGCAGTGATAGGGGGTACGAGCAGTACTTC. It translates to CASSDRGYEQYF.

This chain connects TRBV30 to TRBJ1-2; D perhaps matches TRBD1 (6 bases). The V gene lost 3 bases and the J gene lost 8 bases, with 10 bases spanning the gap. The germline gives CDR1 GTSNPN, CDR2 SVGIG (reference sequence). The CDR3 extends over 11 amino acids. The CDR3 region has the DNA TGTGCCTGGAGATGGGGGGGCGGCTACACCTTC. It specifies CAWRWGGGYTF.

As regards this clone: Other DNA sequences within the sample encode an identical CDR3. The chain uses TRBV19 and TRBJ2-7; the D gene is possibly TRBD1 (7 bases). Trimming left V 8 bases short and J 1 base short, with 15 bases between. The CDR3 is made up of 14 amino acids. Germline loops: CDR1 LNHDA, CDR2 SQIVND (reference sequence). CDR3 residues: CASPRGAGSYEQYF. The CDR3 region has the DNA TGTGCCAGTCCCAGGGGGGCTGGGTCCTACGAGCAGTACTTC.

This chain links TRBV5-6 with TRBJ2-1; 11 bases are shared with TRBD2. The V gene's germline CDR1 is SGHDT and CDR2 YYEEEE. The CDR3 sequence is 15 residues long. The V segment lost 4 bases and the J segment 4 bases; nucleotides outside the gene matches: 4. The CDR3 region is CASSPGLAEYNEQFF. Here the CDR3 DNA reads TGTGCCAGCAGCCCGGGACTAGCGGAGTACAATGAGCAGTTCTTC.